These 25 T cell receptor beta chains were sequenced from one sample in a study of shared clonotypes between healthy human individuals. Assay: immunoSEQ multiplex PCR; the TCRdb copy retains only in-frame clones and omits some. The data show about 960,000 clones, with more than 75% seen just once and approximately 1.5% held by the top ten. Source material: memory CD4+ T cells sorted from blood. The sample's subset: CD45RA-negative fraction. The origin of the receptors is a young man in good health.

This rearrangement joins TRBV30 to TRBJ2-3; a possible D gene is TRBD1 (6 bases). V lost 7 bases to trimming and J lost 4 bases, with 12 bases between them. The germline V gene has CDR1 GTSNPN and CDR2 SVGIG (reference sequence). CDR3 length: 12 amino acids. The DNA of the CDR3 is TGTGCCTTTAAGGGGGATCCAGATACGCAGTATTTT. This sequence encodes CAFKGDPDTQYF.

The chain uses TRBV18 and TRBJ2-7; 9 bases map to TRBD1. Germline CDR1 reads KGHSH; CDR2 reads LQKENI. This CDR3 region has 14 residues. V gave up 5 bases and J gave up 6 bases; unmatched junction bases: 8. CDR3 nucleotide sequence: TGTGCCAGCTCAACCGGGACAGGGATCAGCGAGCAGTACTTC. Translated, it gives CASSTGTGISEQYF.

The V call is TRBV10-1, the J call TRBJ2-5; TRBD2 matches at 8 bases. The ends lost 2 bases at V and 7 bases at J; junction bases unmatched: 6. This CDR3 spans 14 amino acids. Looked up from germline, CDR1 is WNHNN and CDR2 is SYGVQD (reference sequence). CDR3 amino acids: CASSEDLAGGTQYF. The CDR3 nucleotides are TGCGCCAGCAGTGAGGATCTAGCGGGTGGGACCCAGTACTTC.

The J gene is TRBJ2-5, the V gene TRBV7-3, with D possibly matching TRBD2 (7 bases). Looked up from germline, CDR1 is SGHTA and CDR2 is FQGTGA. V was shortened by 2 bases and J by 5 bases, with 12 bases between the two germline ends. CDR3 length equals 14 residues. The CDR3 DNA reads TGTGCCAGCAGCTTACAGGGGAGGGACGAGACCCAGTACTTC. It codes for CASSLQGRDETQYF. The full variable domain, in which reference TRBV7-3 and TRBJ2-5 provide the parts outside the CDR3, is GAGVSQTPSNKVTEKGKYVELRCDPISGHTALYWYRQSLGQGPEFLIYFQGTGAADDSGLPNDRFFAVRPEGSVSTLKIQRTERGDSAVYLCASSLQGRDETQYFGPGTRLLVL.

The J gene is TRBJ2-1, the V gene TRBV19; 10 bases are shared with TRBD1. V shed 5 bases and J 0 bases; nucleotides not matched to a gene: 1. The CDR3 is 15 amino acids. Germline V gene sequence: CDR1 LNHDA, CDR2 SQIVND (reference sequence). CDR3 in DNA: TGTGCCAGTAGTGGGACAGGGGCCTCCTACAATGAGCAGTTCTTC. Residues: CASSGTGASYNEQFF.

The gene calls are TRBV29-1 and TRBJ2-5; the match to TRBD2 covers 11 bases. From germline, CDR1 is SQVTM and CDR2 ANQGSEA. V shed 4 bases, J shed 4 bases, and the junction held 8 bases outside the gene matches. This CDR3 comprises 15 residues. DNA for the CDR3: TGCAGCGTTGGGGGTTCGGGGACTAGCGGAGAGACCCAGTACTTC. Residues: CSVGGSGTSGETQYF.

About this clone: Other DNA sequences in this sample translate to the same CDR3. The gene calls are TRBV9 and TRBJ2-1, with TRBD1 matching 9 bases. V lost 2 bases to trimming and J lost 1 base; unmatched junction nucleotides: 4. The CDR3 covers 16 residues. Germline-derived CDR1 and CDR2 are SGDLS and YYNGEE. CDR3 DNA: TGTGCCAGCAGCGTTGGTGGACAGGGGTCCTACAATGAGCAGTTCTTC. It encodes CASSVGGQGSYNEQFF.

The chain is built from TRBV6-5 and TRBJ1-2, with 7 bases matching TRBD1. V shed 2 bases, J shed 4 bases, and the junction held 7 bases outside the gene matches. The CDR3 is 15 residues long. Germline CDR1 MNHEY, CDR2 SVGAGI. CDR3 amino acids: CASSYRQGGPYGYTF. The CDR3 DNA reads TGTGCCAGCAGTTACCGGCAGGGGGGGCCCTATGGCTACACCTTC.

V usage is TRBV28 and J usage is TRBJ1-6; 7 bases align to TRBD1. This CDR3 is 13 amino acids long. CDR1 is MDHEN, CDR2 SYDVKM, per germline. V dropped 5 bases and J dropped 11; count of bases not matched to a gene: 6. The CDR3 DNA reads TGTGCCAGCAGTATACGACAGGGACCACCCCTCCACTTT. It yields the protein CASSIRQGPPLHF.

The genes are TRBV2 and TRBJ1-6; TRBD1 aligns across 9 bases. This CDR3 is built from 14 residues. V lost 6 bases to trimming and J lost 4 bases; unmatched junction nucleotides: 1. The germline V gene encodes CDR1 SNHLY and CDR2 FYNNEI. The CDR3 sequence: CASRGTGYNSPLHF. In DNA form, the CDR3 reads TGTGCCAGCAGGGGGACAGGGTATAATTCACCCCTCCACTTT. The variable domain in full, with the rest retrieved from reference TRBV2 and TRBJ1-6, is EPEVTQTPSHQVTQMGQEVILRCVPISNHLYFYWYRQILGQKVEFLVSFYNNEISEKSEIFDDQFSVERPDGSNFTLKIRSTKLEDSAMYFCASRGTGYNSPLHFGNGTRLTVT.

J is TRBJ1-3 and V is TRBV9; D unresolved. Deletions cut 3 bases from V and 0 bases from J, with 10 bases between. The germline gives CDR1 SGDLS, CDR2 YYNGEE. This CDR3 region has 15 residues. The chain's CDR3 is CASSEDGYSGNTIYF. The CDR3 region has the DNA TGTGCCAGCAGCGAAGACGGATACTCTGGAAACACCATATATTTT. The variable domain in full, completed from reference TRBV9 and TRBJ1-3, reads DSGVTQTPKHLITATGQRVTLRCSPRSGDLSVYWYQQSLDQGLQFLIQYYNGEERAKGNILERFSAQQFPDLHSELNLSSLELGDSALYFCASSEDGYSGNTIYFGEGSWLTVV.

Only a few counts were recorded for this clone. V is TRBV2 and J is TRBJ1-1; TRBD1 is a possible D gene (5 bases). Between the trimmed V and J ends, which lost 3 bases and 5 bases, there was a span of 10 bases. Germline V lookup: CDR1 SNHLY, CDR2 FYNNEI. This CDR3 comprises 13 residues. The CDR3 protein is CASSDRGRTEAFF. DNA of the CDR3: TGTGCCAGCAGTGATCGGGGGAGAACTGAAGCTTTCTTT.

The chain combines TRBV7-3 with TRBJ2-7, with TRBD2 matching 10 bases. The V and J ends lost 2 bases and 5 bases, in that order; junction bases with no gene match: 0. The CDR3 contains 13 residues. CDR1 is SGHTA, CDR2 FQGTGA, per germline. In DNA, the CDR3 is TGTGCCAGCAGCTTAGGACTAGCGGACGAGCAGTACTTC. Protein: CASSLGLADEQYF.

The chain has TRBV18 and TRBJ2-1; the match to TRBD2 covers 7 bases. The germline V gene encodes CDR1 KGHSH and CDR2 LQKENI. The CDR3 extends over 15 amino acids. The junction had 10 bases not matched to a gene; V was cut back by 6 bases and J by 5 bases. CDR3 bases: TGTGCCAGCTCCGTGGCTAGCGGTTCGAACAATGAGCAGTTCTTC. This sequence encodes CASSVASGSNNEQFF.

This clone appeared many times. V is TRBV7-9 and J is TRBJ1-6; 7 bases agree with TRBD1. Trimming took 3 bases from V and 10 from J; bases not matched to a gene: 6. This CDR3 comprises 14 residues. Germline CDR1 SEHNR, CDR2 FQNEAQ (reference sequence). CDR3 region: CASSLGTETSPLHF. The CDR3 DNA is TGTGCCAGCAGCTTGGGGACAGAGACCTCACCCCTCCACTTT.

Of note for this clone: This probably arose from a read error, given a far larger clone one base away. This chain joins TRBV10-3 and TRBJ2-7; a weak D match, TRBD1 (5 bases). Germline-derived CDR1 and CDR2 are ENHRY and SYGVKD. This CDR3 spans 13 amino acids. CDR3 DNA: TGTGTCATCATGGGGCAGTTCTCCTACGAGCAGTACTTC. Translating gives CVIMGQFSYEQYF.

With respect to this clone: This sample also contains other DNA sequences that code for the same CDR3. V is TRBV2 and J is TRBJ1-1; 8 nucleotides align to TRBD1. Germline-derived CDR1 and CDR2 are SNHLY and FYNNEI. The J segment lost 2 bases and the V segment lost 6 bases, leaving 5 bases of the junction unmatched. This CDR3 is built from 14 residues. The CDR3 bases are TGTGCCAGCAGGCCCGGACAGGGAAACACTGAAGCTTTCTTT. It translates to CASRPGQGNTEAFF.

This chain uses TRBV5-6 with TRBJ2-3, with TRBD2 matching 8 bases. This CDR3 comprises 15 residues. Trimming at V came to 4 bases and at J to 2 bases, leaving 6 bases not matched to a gene. Germline loops: CDR1 SGHDT, CDR2 YYEEEE. CDR3 amino acids: CASSNGGANTDTQYF. The DNA for the CDR3 is TGTGCCAGCAGCAACGGGGGGGCAAACACAGATACGCAGTATTTT. The variable domain in full, with the rest retrieved from reference TRBV5-6 and TRBJ2-3, is DAGVTQSPTHLIKTRGQQVTLRCSPKSGHDTVSWYQQALGQGPQFIFQYYEEEERQRGNFPDRFSGHQFPNYSSELNVNALLLGDSALYLCASSNGGANTDTQYFGPGTRLTVL.

Remarks on this clone: Other DNA sequences in the same sample also yield this CDR3. The rearrangement joins TRBV7-2 to TRBJ1-5, with D hard to call. The CDR3 runs 15 residues. V lost 1 base to trimming and J lost 1 base, with 8 bases between them. Germline values: CDR1 SGHTA, CDR2 FQGNSA. The CDR3 spells CASSLDGRSNQPQHF. The CDR3 bases are TGTGCCAGCAGCTTAGACGGGAGGAGCAATCAGCCCCAGCATTTT. Variable domain in full (rest from reference TRBV7-2 and TRBJ1-5): GAGVSQSPSNKVTEKGKDVELRCDPISGHTALYWYRQSLGQGLEFLIYFQGNSAPDKSGLPSDRFSAERTGGSVSTLTIQRTQQEDSAVYLCASSLDGRSNQPQHFGDGTRLSIL.

This chain links TRBV2 with TRBJ1-3, with unresolved D. This CDR3 contains 15 residues. The germline V gene has CDR1 SNHLY and CDR2 FYNNEI. V gave up 5 bases and J gave up 0 bases, with 11 bases separating them. CDR3 bases: TGTGCCAGCAGTAGCCAGGCGAGCTCTGGAAACACCATATATTTT. As protein: CASSSQASSGNTIYF.

The chain combines TRBV10-1 with TRBJ2-3; no clear D gene. The V gene lost 2 bases and the J gene lost 0 bases, with 6 bases spanning the gap. CDR1 WNHNN and CDR2 SYGVQD come from the germline V gene (reference sequence). The CDR3 consists of 14 residues. The CDR3 region is CASSELPSTDTQYF. CDR3 DNA sequence: TGCGCCAGCAGTGAGCTCCCGAGCACAGATACGCAGTATTTT.

V is TRBV27 and J is TRBJ2-5; D ambiguous. With 0 bases removed from V and 2 bases from J, the gap between germline ends came to 10 bases. The CDR3 has 15 residues. The germline CDR1 and CDR2 sequences are MNHEY and SMNVEV (reference sequence). The CDR3 coding sequence is TGTGCCAGCAGTTTATCGGCAGACCCTCAAGAGACCCAGTACTTC. Amino acid sequence: CASSLSADPQETQYF.

The chain recombines TRBV27 with TRBJ2-7; 9 bases match TRBD2. The CDR3 totals 15 residues. With V trimmed by 2 bases and J by 4 bases, 6 bases remained unmatched. Germline V gene data show CDR1 as MNHEY and CDR2 as SMNVEV (reference sequence). As DNA, the CDR3 is TGTGCCAGCAGTTTAAAGCGGGGGGTATTATACGAGCAGTACTTC. Translating it yields CASSLKRGVLYEQYF.

This clone occurred once. This chain uses TRBV5-4 with TRBJ2-5; a possible D gene is TRBD1 (5 bases). The length of the CDR3 is 15 residues. The V gene lost 0 bases and the J gene lost 5 bases, with 14 bases spanning the gap. Germline-derived CDR1 and CDR2 are SGHNT and YYREEE (reference sequence). DNA of the CDR3: TGTGCCAGCAGCTTGGAGGCAGGGCCAACCGAGACCCAGTACTTC. Its protein product is CASSLEAGPTETQYF.

The rearrangement uses TRBV4-1 and TRBJ1-5; TRBD1 agrees at 10 bases. Germline V CDR1 and CDR2: MGHRA, YSYEKL. Trimming removed 5 bases from V and 4 bases from J; junction bases left unmatched: 14. This CDR3 spans 18 amino acids. The CDR3 DNA follows: TGCGCCAGCAGCGGGACAGGGGTAGGGATTTACGGGAATCAGCCCCAGCATTTT. It specifies CASSGTGVGIYGNQPQHF.